The 10 T cell receptor beta chains given below trace back to one sample, sequenced in a study of CD8 T cells in Susac syndrome. Reverse transcription of roughly 0.5 to 1 ug RNA was carried out with random hexamers. TCRdb re-derived calls from the immunoSEQ multiplex PCR reads in MiXCR, one entry per CDR3 protein. The sample lists 240,000 or so distinct CDR3 sequences, approximately 95% occurring once. Sequencing was performed on CD4+ T cells from PBMCs. The source is a human donor with Susac syndrome.

This clonotype was observed a single time. This sequence joins TRBV4-1 and TRBJ2-3, with D maybe TRBD1 (6 bases). Germline assignment: CDR1 MGHRA and CDR2 YSYEKL. CDR3 length: 14 amino acids. The germline V and J ends were trimmed by 3 bases and 4 bases, with 11 bases remaining between them. CDR3 protein: CASSHVGGADTQYF. In DNA, the CDR3 is TGCGCCAGCAGCCACGTAGGGGGAGCAGATACGCAGTATTTT.

This clonotype is a singleton in its sample. The chain carries TRBV20-1 and TRBJ2-7; D not resolved. The ends were cut back, 2 bases at V and 4 bases at J, with 6 bases in the middle. This CDR3 comprises 11 residues. The germline gives CDR1 DFQATT, CDR2 SNEGSKA (reference sequence). CDR3 loop: CSARSVYEQYF. The CDR3, as DNA: TGCAGTGCTAGATCAGTTTACGAGCAGTACTTC.

The chain has TRBV20-1 and TRBJ2-3, with 7 bases lining up with TRBD2. CDR1 is DFQATT, CDR2 SNEGSKA, per germline (reference sequence). The CDR3 runs to 15 residues. The J segment lost 2 bases and the V segment lost 5 bases, leaving 10 bases of the junction unmatched. CDR3 residues: CSASRPAGATDTQYF. The CDR3, as DNA: TGCAGTGCTTCACGCCCCGCGGGAGCCACAGATACGCAGTATTTT.

This clonotype was picked up a small number of times. This chain links TRBV5-6 with TRBJ1-2; TRBD1 might be the D (5 bases). The CDR3 extends over 13 amino acids. V was shortened by 4 bases and J by 7 bases, with 14 bases between the two germline ends. CDR1 is SGHDT and CDR2 is YYEEEE in the germline V gene. CDR3 sequence (DNA): TGTGCCAGCAGCCCCACGGGGGTGGGTGGCTACACCTTC. It yields the protein CASSPTGVGGYTF.

The V and J genes are TRBV13 and TRBJ1-1, with D maybe TRBD1 (5 bases). Trimming left V 3 bases short and J 9 bases short, with 14 bases between. The CDR3 is 13 residues long. Germline V CDR1 and CDR2: PRHDT, FYEKMQ (reference sequence). CDR3 protein: CASSFPVGGKAFF. The CDR3 DNA reads TGTGCCAGCAGCTTTCCAGTGGGGGGTAAAGCTTTCTTT.

The chain combines TRBV9 with TRBJ1-2, with no clear D. The CDR3 runs to 15 residues. Germline V CDR1 and CDR2: SGDLS, YYNGEE. With 1 base removed from V and 6 bases from J, the gap between germline ends came to 16 bases. The CDR3 DNA sequence: TGTGCCAGCAGCGTACGGACCTCACCGGCTGATGGCTACACCTTC. Its translation: CASSVRTSPADGYTF. Full variable domain (rest looked up from reference TRBV9 and TRBJ1-2): DSGVTQTPKHLITATGQRVTLRCSPRSGDLSVYWYQQSLDQGLQFLIQYYNGEERAKGNILERFSAQQFPDLHSELNLSSLELGDSALYFCASSVRTSPADGYTFGSGTRLTVV.

To note about this clonotype: The junction does not match germline at one end; this may be a read error. The V call is TRBV7-7, the J call TRBJ2-6; no clear D gene. Germline V gene lookup returns CDR1 SSHAT and CDR2 FNYEAQ (reference sequence). This CDR3 is built from 14 residues. The CDR3 loop is CASSTLSGANVLTF. The CDR3 nucleotides are TGTGCTAGCAGCACCTTATCTGGGGCCAACGTCCTGACTTTC.

The chain is built from TRBV5-4 and TRBJ1-5; the D is unclear. V dropped 1 base and J dropped 6 bases, with 5 bases sitting between them. CDR1 is SGHNT and CDR2 is YYREEE in the germline V gene (reference sequence). This CDR3 has 12 residues. The CDR3 here is CASSLLIQPQHF. CDR3 in DNA: TGTGCCAGCAGCTTGTTGATTCAGCCCCAGCATTTT.

The chain is built from TRBV29-1 and TRBJ2-6; possible D gene TRBD1, 5 bases. This CDR3 has 15 amino acids. With 6 bases removed from V and 0 bases from J, the gap between germline ends came to 12 bases. The germline V gene encodes CDR1 SQVTM and CDR2 ANQGSEA. CDR3 sequence (DNA): TGCAGCGTATGGGGCACGAGCTCTGGGGCCAACGTCCTGACTTTC. It is translated as CSVWGTSSGANVLTF.

This chain connects TRBV20-1 to TRBJ1-1; TRBD1 matches 7 bases. This CDR3 is built from 12 residues. V shed 6 bases, J shed 1 base, and the junction held 2 bases outside the gene matches. Germline lookup yields CDR1 DFQATT and CDR2 SNEGSKA (reference sequence). CDR3 nucleotides: TGCAGTGCGGACAGGACGAACACTGAAGCTTTCTTT. Protein: CSADRTNTEAFF.